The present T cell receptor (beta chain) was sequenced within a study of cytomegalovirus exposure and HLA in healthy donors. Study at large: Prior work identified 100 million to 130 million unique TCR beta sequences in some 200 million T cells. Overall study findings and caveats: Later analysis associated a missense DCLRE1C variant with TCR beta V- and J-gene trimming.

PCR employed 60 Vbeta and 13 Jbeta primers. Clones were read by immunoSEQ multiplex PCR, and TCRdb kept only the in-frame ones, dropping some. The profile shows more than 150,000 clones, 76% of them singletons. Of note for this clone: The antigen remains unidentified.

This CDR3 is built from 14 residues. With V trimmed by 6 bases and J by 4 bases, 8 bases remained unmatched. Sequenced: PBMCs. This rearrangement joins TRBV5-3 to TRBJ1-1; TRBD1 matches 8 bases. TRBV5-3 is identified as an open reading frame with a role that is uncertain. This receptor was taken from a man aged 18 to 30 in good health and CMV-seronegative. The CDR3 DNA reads TGTGCCAGAAATCTCTCCGACAGGGGCACTGAAGCTTTCTTT. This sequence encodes CARNLSDRGTEAFF.